The text below deals with one T cell receptor beta chain. The antigen remains undetermined. This specimen belongs to a study of graft-versus-host responses after intestinal transplantation. General study points: Early HvG declines after transplant were associated with peak circulating GvH clone levels.

Clones were sequenced by immunoSEQ multiplex PCR, and TCRdb holds only the in-frame ones, with some missing. The sample carries about 71,000 clones, roughly 87% recorded once. CDR3 length equals 13 residues. Looked up from germline, CDR1 is SQVTM and CDR2 is ANQGSEA. V was pared by 7 bases and J by 8 bases, with 18 bases between. This sample comprised unstimulated CD8+ T cells sorted from spleen or lymph node cells, obtained before intestinal transplant. The chain joins TRBV29-1 to TRBJ2-1; D might be TRBD2 (7 bases). This clonotype originated in a human donor who received an intestinal transplant. This CDR3 is CSAAGGGWYEQFF. The CDR3 nucleotides are TGCAGCGCCGCCGGCGGGGGCTGGTATGAGCAGTTCTTC.